A single sample gave rise to the 18 T cell receptor beta chains below, sequenced in a study of T cell repertoires in cytomegalovirus infection. TCRdb re-derived calls from the reads in MiXCR, one entry per CDR3 protein. This sample yields just under 550,000 distinct CDR3 sequences, of which 26% are seen a single time; around 13% belongs to the top ten. Sequencing used PBMCs. The receptors were sampled from a human donor in good health (CMV status not recorded). Some clones in this sample may be carry-over from other donors' samples.

CDR3: CASSYSSGEGGYTF. In DNA, the CDR3 is TGTGCCAGCAGTTACTCGAGCGGGGAGGGAGGCTACACCTTC. The chain is built from TRBV6-6 and TRBJ1-2; no clear D gene. The CDR3 loop spans 14 amino acids. V dropped 0 bases and J dropped 8 bases, with 13 bases sitting between them. The germline V gene has CDR1 MNHNY and CDR2 SVGAGI (reference sequence).

V gene TRBV2 combines with J gene TRBJ2-1; 9 positions agree with TRBD2. CDR1 and CDR2 (germline): SNHLY, FYNNEI. With V trimmed by 10 bases and J by 5 bases, 6 bases remained unmatched. The CDR3 loop spans 13 amino acids. CDR3 sequence: CAKPGLANNEQFF. Here the CDR3 DNA reads TGTGCCAAGCCGGGACTAGCAAACAATGAGCAGTTCTTC.

This clonotype was detected a few times. This rearrangement joins TRBV28 to TRBJ2-1; TRBD2 matches at 10 bases. The CDR3 runs to 14 residues. CDR1 MDHEN and CDR2 SYDVKM come from the germline V gene. The J segment lost 8 bases and the V segment lost 5 bases, leaving 6 bases of the junction unmatched. CDR3 loop: CASSEREGRYEQFF. DNA for the CDR3: TGTGCCAGCAGTGAGCGGGAGGGCCGGTATGAGCAGTTCTTC.

The chain employs TRBV12-3 or TRBV12-4 and TRBJ2-4, with D perhaps matching TRBD1 (6 bases). Deletions cut 5 bases from V and 8 bases from J, with 10 bases between. The CDR3 has 12 residues. In nucleotides, the CDR3 is TGTGCCAGCAGTCCCAGGGGTTACATTCAGTACTTC. Its translation is CASSPRGYIQYF.

The CDR3 DNA follows: TGTGCCAGCAGTTTTACAGGGGGCGCGGTGATGAACACTGAAGCTTTCTTT. Residues: CASSFTGGAVMNTEAFF. The chain combines TRBV27 with TRBJ1-1; 9 positions agree with TRBD1. This CDR3 has 17 residues. Unmatched junction bases numbered 8, after V lost 3 bases and J lost 0 bases. Germline assignment: CDR1 MNHEY and CDR2 SMNVEV (reference sequence).

This clonotype was observed a handful of times. The rearrangement joins TRBV5-6 to TRBJ2-1, with TRBD1 matching 7 bases. The germline V gene encodes CDR1 SGHDT and CDR2 YYEEEE. The trim removed 0 bases at V and 3 bases at J, leaving 6 bases unmatched. The CDR3 extends over 16 amino acids. This CDR3 reads CASSLEAGTDYNEQFF. In DNA, the CDR3 is TGTGCCAGCAGCTTGGAGGCCGGGACAGACTACAATGAGCAGTTCTTC. Drawing the rest from reference TRBV5-6 and TRBJ2-1, the complete variable domain is DAGVTQSPTHLIKTRGQQVTLRCSPKSGHDTVSWYQQALGQGPQFIFQYYEEEERQRGNFPDRFSGHQFPNYSSELNVNALLLGDSALYLCASSLEAGTDYNEQFFGPGTRLTVL.

The genes are TRBV30 and TRBJ1-5, with 7 bases identical to TRBD1. Germline V gene sequence: CDR1 GTSNPN, CDR2 SVGIG (reference sequence). The CDR3 is made up of 15 amino acids. The ends lost 4 bases at V and 2 bases at J; junction bases unmatched: 8. CDR3 region: CAWNPSDRGNQPQHF. As DNA, the CDR3 is TGTGCCTGGAATCCAAGCGACAGGGGCAATCAGCCCCAGCATTTT. The whole variable domain, filled in from reference TRBV30 and TRBJ1-5, reads SQTIHQWPATLVQPVGSPLSLECTVEGTSNPNLYWYRQAAGRGLQLLFYSVGIGQISSEVPQNLSASRPQDRQFILSSKKLLLSDSGFYLCAWNPSDRGNQPQHFGDGTRLSIL.

The chain combines TRBV7-9 with TRBJ2-7; 8 bases agree with TRBD2. Germline-derived CDR1 and CDR2 are SEHNR and FQNEAQ (reference sequence). Germline trimming cut 5 bases from V and 5 bases from J; bases unmatched to any gene: 5. CDR3 length: 13 amino acids. CDR3 residues: CASSPGREDEQYV. In DNA form, the CDR3 reads TGTGCCAGCAGCCCCGGGAGGGAGGACGAGCAGTACGTC.

This clonotype was seen only a few times. The V call is TRBV30, the J call TRBJ2-6; 9 bases agree with TRBD1. CDR1 and CDR2 from the germline V gene are GTSNPN and SVGIG (reference sequence). V lost 1 base to trimming and J lost 0 bases; unmatched junction nucleotides: 7. This CDR3 region has 18 residues. The chain's CDR3 is CAWSGGTGKNSGANVLTF. The CDR3 DNA reads as TGTGCCTGGAGTGGAGGGACAGGGAAGAACTCTGGGGCCAACGTCCTGACTTTC.

This clonotype showed up just a few times. The rearrangement links TRBV6-2 or TRBV6-3 to TRBJ2-3; tentatively, D is TRBD2 (5 bases). Germline V gene sequence: CDR1 MNHEY, CDR2 SVGEGT. Trimming shortened V by 10 bases and J by 1 base, and 12 bases separated the two germline ends. The CDR3 consists of 13 residues. CDR3 DNA: TGTGCCACCAGAGGACTCGGCACAGATACGCAGTATTTT. It is translated as CATRGLGTDTQYF.

The chain combines TRBV20-1 with TRBJ2-5, with 7 bases lining up with TRBD2. Per germline, CDR1 DFQATT and CDR2 SNEGSKA (reference sequence). Trimming at V came to 6 bases and at J to 5 bases, leaving 15 bases not matched to a gene. The CDR3 has 15 amino acids. CDR3 sequence: CSASGTNTGSETQYF. The CDR3 DNA follows: TGCAGTGCCTCCGGGACTAACACCGGATCCGAGACCCAGTACTTC.

This clonotype was seen only once. The rearrangement links TRBV6-2 or TRBV6-3 to TRBJ1-1; the D gene is possibly TRBD1 (6 bases). This CDR3 spans 15 amino acids. The V and J ends lost 6 bases and 1 base respectively, with 15 bases between them. CDR1 and CDR2 (germline): MNHEY, SVGEGT. The CDR3 region is CASRPASGANTEAFF. CDR3 bases: TGTGCCAGCAGACCGGCCTCAGGGGCGAACACTGAAGCTTTCTTT.

This clonotype was recorded at least ten times. V gene TRBV7-2 combines with J gene TRBJ2-7; TRBD2 might be the D (6 bases). This CDR3 has 15 residues. Trimming removed 5 bases from V and 3 bases from J, with 17 bases in between. CDR1 and CDR2 from the germline V gene are SGHTA and FQGNSA. CDR3: CASSPTSTVGYEQYF. The CDR3 bases are TGTGCCAGCAGCCCGACTAGTACGGTTGGCTACGAGCAGTACTTC.

This clonotype turned up a few times. This chain links TRBV20-1 with TRBJ2-7, with 7 bases matching TRBD2. Germline assignment: CDR1 DFQATT and CDR2 SNEGSKA (reference sequence). The CDR3 sequence is 16 residues long. Germline trimming cut 1 base from V and 2 bases from J; bases unmatched to any gene: 11. CDR3 sequence: CSARVGEGFPTYEQYF. In DNA form, the CDR3 reads TGCAGTGCTAGAGTAGGGGAGGGGTTCCCGACCTACGAGCAGTACTTC.

A few counts support this clonotype. The chain links TRBV12-3 or TRBV12-4 to TRBJ1-5; tentatively, D is TRBD1 (5 bases). V lost 7 bases, J lost 5 bases, and 15 bases lay in between. The CDR3 runs to 14 residues. CDR3 nucleotides: TGTGCCAGCACAGACAGTCCTACCGATCAGCCCCAGCATTTT. The encoded protein is CASTDSPTDQPQHF.

The chain carries TRBV28 and TRBJ1-6, with 7 bases aligning to TRBD1. The CDR3 is 15 amino acids. With V trimmed by 1 base and J by 8 bases, 5 bases remained unmatched. Germline CDR1 is MDHEN and CDR2 is SYDVKM. The CDR3 region has the DNA TGTGCCAGCAGTTTATCCCAGGGGGGATATTCACCCCTCCACTTT. Amino acids: CASSLSQGGYSPLHF.

The J gene is TRBJ1-5, the V gene TRBV7-8; no firm D call. V was pared by 1 base and J by 5 bases, with 12 bases between. Germline V gives CDR1 SGHVS, CDR2 FQNEAQ. This CDR3 is built from 15 residues. The CDR3 loop is CASSLEYGRDQPQHF. The CDR3 nucleotides read TGTGCCAGCAGCTTAGAGTACGGCCGAGATCAGCCCCAGCATTTT.

This clonotype was detected ten times or more. The rearrangement uses TRBV7-2 and TRBJ2-3; TRBD2 matches 13 bases. Germline V gene lookup returns CDR1 SGHTA and CDR2 FQGNSA. V was pared by 3 bases and J by 3 bases, with 6 bases of the junction left unmatched. The CDR3 runs to 17 residues. CDR3: CASSFGLAGVMTDTQYF. The CDR3 DNA is TGTGCCAGCAGCTTTGGACTAGCGGGAGTCATGACAGATACGCAGTATTTT. The complete variable domain, with remaining parts taken from reference TRBV7-2 and TRBJ2-3, reads GAGVSQSPSNKVTEKGKDVELRCDPISGHTALYWYRQSLGQGLEFLIYFQGNSAPDKSGLPSDRFSAERTGGSVSTLTIQRTQQEDSAVYLCASSFGLAGVMTDTQYFGPGTRLTVL.